These T cell receptor beta chains were read from a single sample in a study of identifying expanded T cells in peripheral blood. Libraries were prepared by immunoSEQ multiplex PCR; TCRdb keeps only in-frame clonotypes and omits some of them. The sample holds tens of thousands of clones; 88% are singletons and the top ten take approximately 5.2%. The sample comprised blood. The receptors derive from a person aged 18 to 70 in good health. CDR3s include the opening cysteine and the closing phenylalanine or tryptophan. D genes are given only for firm matches. Clone size appears in some rows only: once, few, many, or a class for an expanded clone.

j_gene | abundance | len | d_gene | v_gene | CDR3nt | CDR3aa
TRBJ1-1 | - | 13 | - | TRBV11-3 | TGTGCCAGCAGCTCAGCCAGACACACTGAAGCTTTCTTT | CASSSARHTEAFF
TRBJ2-1 | - | 13 | - | TRBV10-3 | TGTGCCATCAGCGGGGTCTCCTACAATGAGCAGTTCTTC | CAISGVSYNEQFF
TRBJ1-1 | - | 16 | - | TRBV5-5 | TGTGCCAGCAGCCCCAGGACGCTGGGGCCGAACACTGAAGCTTTCTTT | CASSPRTLGPNTEAFF
TRBJ2-1 | - | 15 | - | TRBV7-7 | TGTGCCAGCAGCTTAGACCAGAAAAACTACAATGAGCAGTTCTTC | CASSLDQKNYNEQFF
TRBJ1-5 | - | 14 | - | TRBV30 | TGTGCCTGGAGCCGGGACATGGGGGGCCAGCCCCAGCATTTT | CAWSRDMGGQPQHF
TRBJ2-2 | - | 14 | - | TRBV10-3 | TGTGCCATCAAGTCGGGAGCCCTATCGGGGGAGCTGTTTTTT | CAIKSGALSGELFF
TRBJ1-3 | - | 13 | - | TRBV2 | TGTGCCCAGCAGGGAGGCCCTGGAAACACCATATATTTT | CAQQGGPGNTIYF
TRBJ2-3 | - | 11 | - | TRBV4-1 | TGCGCCAGCAGCCAAGATAATACGCAGTATTTT | CASSQDNTQYF
TRBJ2-7 | - | 14 | - | TRBV11-3 | TGTGCCAGCAGCTTATCGGGCAGCTCCTACGAGCAGTACTTC | CASSLSGSSYEQYF
TRBJ2-5 | - | 12 | - | TRBV18 | TGTGCCAGCTCACCGATTCCAGAGACCCAGTACTTC | CASSPIPETQYF
TRBJ2-1 | - | 14 | TRBD2 | TRBV2 | TGTGCCAGCTCCTTCGGGGGGGGCTACAATGAGCAGTTCTTC | CASSFGGGYNEQFF
TRBJ2-5 | - | 13 | - | TRBV7-8 | TGTGCCAGCAGCTTAGGTCAGGGAACGACCCAGTACTTC | CASSLGQGTTQYF
TRBJ1-6 | - | 16 | TRBD1 | TRBV18 | TGTGCCAGCTCATCCGGGACAGGGATGTCAGGGTCACCCCTCCACTTT | CASSSGTGMSGSPLHF
TRBJ2-2 | - | 12 | - | TRBV29-1 | TGCAGCGTTGGGGGAAACACCGGGGAGCTGTTTTTT | CSVGGNTGELFF
TRBJ1-4 | - | 15 | - | TRBV7-3 | TGTGCCAGCAGCTCCAGCGCAGGGGTTGGCGAAAAACTGTTTTTT | CASSSSAGVGEKLFF
TRBJ2-3 | - | 13 | TRBD1 | TRBV29-1 | TGCAGCGGCAATACAGGGGCGGCAGATACGCAGTATTTT | CSGNTGAADTQYF
TRBJ2-6 | - | 17 | - | TRBV4-2 | TGTGCCAGCAGCCAGGGGTCCCGAGGAGCTGGGGCCAACGTCCTGACTTTC | CASSQGSRGAGANVLTF
TRBJ2-2 | - | 14 | - | TRBV19 | TGTGCCAGTGACGGGTTTCTGAACACCGGGGAGCTGTTTTTT | CASDGFLNTGELFF
TRBJ2-2 | - | 18 | - | TRBV7-9 | TGTGCCAGCAGCTTAGCCGACTCCTGGGGGAGCTACACCGGGGAGCTGTTTTTT | CASSLADSWGSYTGELFF
TRBJ2-1 | - | 12 | - | TRBV9 | TGTGCCAGCAGCCTCGATCCCGCTGAGCAGTTCTTC | CASSLDPAEQFF
TRBJ2-1 | once | 15 | - | TRBV7-9 | TGTGCCAGCAGCCTACAGACATCCGAATACAATGAGCAGTTCTTC | CASSLQTSEYNEQFF
TRBJ2-7 | - | 14 | - | TRBV11-3 | TGTGCCAGCAGCTTAGGAGGGTTTGTATACGAGCAGTACTTC | CASSLGGFVYEQYF
TRBJ2-2 | - | 16 | - | TRBV7-9 | TGTGCCAGCAGCTTCTTTGACGCCGAGCACACCGGGGAGCTGTTTTTT | CASSFFDAEHTGELFF
TRBJ2-1 | - | 14 | TRBD2 | TRBV30 | TGTGCCTGGAGTGTACTAGCGGGGGCCAATGAGCAGTTCTTC | CAWSVLAGANEQFF
TRBJ2-1 | - | 13 | TRBD2 | TRBV14 | TGTGCCAGCAGCCGCAAAGACGGGACTAGCGAGTTCTTC | CASSRKDGTSEFF
TRBJ1-4 | - | 14 | - | TRBV7-6 | TGTGCCAGCAGATTAGGCCCCGGGAATGAAAAACTGTTTTTT | CASRLGPGNEKLFF
TRBJ1-2 | - | 14 | - | TRBV19 | TGTGCCAGTAGTGGACAGTTCCGGAGCTATGGCTACACCTTC | CASSGQFRSYGYTF
TRBJ2-1 | - | 15 | - | TRBV10-1 | TGCGCCAGCAGTGAACGGGGGGCGTCCTACAATGAGCAGTTCTTC | CASSERGASYNEQFF
TRBJ1-2 | - | 17 | - | TRBV7-2 | TGTGCCAGCAGGGGGCCCGGGACTTGGGGGACGAACTATGGCTACACCTTC | CASRGPGTWGTNYGYTF
TRBJ1-1 | - | 17 | TRBD1 | TRBV19 | TGTGCCAGTAGTATTCCCCGGTCGACAGGGACGAACACTGAAGCTTTCTTT | CASSIPRSTGTNTEAFF
TRBJ1-2 | once | 14 | TRBD1 | TRBV9 | TGTGCCAGCAGCGTGGGGACAGCTAACTATGGCTACACCTTC | CASSVGTANYGYTF
TRBJ2-5 | - | 15 | TRBD2 | TRBV6-6 | TGTGCCAGCAGCCGACTAGCGGGGGGACAAGAGACCCAGTACTTC | CASSRLAGGQETQYF
TRBJ1-1 | - | 13 | - | TRBV14 | TGTGCCAGCGGGGGGAGGGGAGATACTGAAGCTTTCTTT | CASGGRGDTEAFF
TRBJ1-2 | - | 13 | - | TRBV7-9 | TGTGCCAGCAGCCCCCAGGGATTCTATGGCTACACCTTC | CASSPQGFYGYTF
TRBJ2-1 | - | 15 | - | TRBV6-4 | TGTGCCAGCAGTGACTCGATAGGTTCCTGGCAGGAGCAGTTCTTC | CASSDSIGSWQEQFF
TRBJ1-2 | - | 14 | - | TRBV29-1 | TGCAGCGAAAGAGGGCCAGGGGAACTCTATGGCTACACCTTC | CSERGPGELYGYTF
TRBJ1-1 | - | 13 | - | TRBV29-1 | TGCAGCGTTGCGGCCGGGTTTTACACTGAGGCTTTCTTT | CSVAAGFYTEAFF
TRBJ2-2 | - | 15 | - | TRBV5-1 | TGCGCCAGCAGCTTGGGACAGGTGGAGACCGGGGAGCTGTTTTTT | CASSLGQVETGELFF
TRBJ2-3 | - | 13 | - | TRBV10-1 | TGCGCCAGCAGTGAGAGGGGTCCAGATACGCAGTATTTT | CASSERGPDTQYF
TRBJ2-1 | - | 14 | - | TRBV29-1 | TGCAGCTATCCCGACAGGAGCTCCTACAATGAGCAGTTCTTC | CSYPDRSSYNEQFF
TRBJ2-7 | - | 14 | TRBD1 | TRBV4-1 | TGCGCCAGCAGCCAAAGGACAGGGGCCTACGAGCAGTACTTC | CASSQRTGAYEQYF
TRBJ2-5 | - | 15 | TRBD2 | TRBV5-5 | TGTGCCAGCAGCTGGGGGGGAGGCTGGCAAGAGACCCAGTACTTC | CASSWGGGWQETQYF
TRBJ1-2 | - | 15 | TRBD1 | TRBV5-4 | TGTGCCAGCAGCTTCGAACGGACAGGGAGTTATGGCTACACCTTC | CASSFERTGSYGYTF
TRBJ1-6 | - | 15 | - | TRBV30 | TGTGCCTGGAGTGTACCCCGACCCTATAATTCACCCCTCCACTTT | CAWSVPRPYNSPLHF
TRBJ1-3 | - | 14 | - | TRBV4-2 | TGTGCCAGCAGCCAAGGGCACTCTGGAAACACCATATATTTT | CASSQGHSGNTIYF
TRBJ1-5 | - | 17 | - | TRBV9 | TGTGCCAGCAGCGTAGGGACTGGACAGCCATTCAATCAGCCCCAGCATTTT | CASSVGTGQPFNQPQHF
TRBJ2-2 | - | 15 | TRBD1 | TRBV6-5 | TGTGCCAGCAGTCCCAGGGGGACGAACACCGGGGAGCTGTTTTTT | CASSPRGTNTGELFF
TRBJ2-1 | once | 15 | - | TRBV5-1 | TGCGCCAGCAGCTTTGTAGGGGTTACAGGCAATGAGCAGTTCTTC | CASSFVGVTGNEQFF
TRBJ1-3 | - | 16 | - | TRBV4-2 | TGTGCCAGCAGCCATCTGGGAGTGGGTTCTGGAAACACCATATATTTT | CASSHLGVGSGNTIYF
TRBJ2-3 | - | 14 | - | TRBV7-3 | TGTGCCAGCAGCTTGGCTGGGAACACAGATACGCAGTATTTT | CASSLAGNTDTQYF
TRBJ2-1 | - | 15 | - | TRBV30 | TGTGCCTGGAACCTGCGGGATCGCTCCTACAATGAGCAGTTCTTC | CAWNLRDRSYNEQFF
TRBJ2-5 | - | 13 | - | TRBV29-1 | TGCAGCGTTTGTTGGGTCAGGGGAGAGACCCAGTACTTC | CSVCWVRGETQYF
TRBJ1-2 | - | 15 | TRBD1 | TRBV4-1 | TGCGCCAGCAGCCCGACCGGGACAGAAAACTATGGCTACACCTTC | CASSPTGTENYGYTF
TRBJ2-1 | - | 13 | - | TRBV11-2 | TGTGCCAGCAGCCTCCTTTTGGACGGTGAGCAGTTCTTC | CASSLLLDGEQFF
TRBJ2-1 | - | 13 | - | TRBV7-9 | TGTGCCAGCAGCCGATCTGGCTCCTGGGAGCAGTTCTTC | CASSRSGSWEQFF
TRBJ1-5 | - | 14 | - | TRBV11-2 | TGTGCCAGCAGCTTAGGGGGTCCGGATCAGCCCCAGCATTTT | CASSLGGPDQPQHF
TRBJ2-2 | - | 19 | - | TRBV19 | TGTGCCAGTAGTATAGACGGGTTCCGCGGGTCCTCGGGCGCCGGGGAGCTGTTTTTT | CASSIDGFRGSSGAGELFF
TRBJ2-7 | - | 15 | - | TRBV7-2 | TGTGCCAGCAGCTTAGGCGTCGGCGTCAACTACGAGCAGTACTTC | CASSLGVGVNYEQYF
TRBJ1-1 | - | 15 | - | TRBV12-5 | TGTGCTAGTGGGCGGCGGGGCCCCTTGAACACTGAAGCTTTCTTT | CASGRRGPLNTEAFF
TRBJ2-5 | - | 20 | - | TRBV7-4 | TGTGCCAGCAGCTTAGTAACCTGGGGGCTAGTTACACCGAATCAAGAGACCCAGTACTTC | CASSLVTWGLVTPNQETQYF